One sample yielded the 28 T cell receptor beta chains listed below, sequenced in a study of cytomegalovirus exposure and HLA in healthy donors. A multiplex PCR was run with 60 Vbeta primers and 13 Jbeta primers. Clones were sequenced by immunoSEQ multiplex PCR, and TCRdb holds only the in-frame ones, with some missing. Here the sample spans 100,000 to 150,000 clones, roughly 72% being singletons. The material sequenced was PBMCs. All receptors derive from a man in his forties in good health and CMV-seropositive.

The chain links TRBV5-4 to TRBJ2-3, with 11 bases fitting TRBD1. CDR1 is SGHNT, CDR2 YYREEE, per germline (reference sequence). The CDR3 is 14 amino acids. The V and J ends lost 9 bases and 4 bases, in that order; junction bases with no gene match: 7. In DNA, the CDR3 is TGTGCCATACGGACAGGGGGCGGGGCAGATACGCAGTATTTT. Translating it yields CAIRTGGGADTQYF. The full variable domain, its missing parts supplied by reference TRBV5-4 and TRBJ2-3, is ETGVTQSPTHLIKTRGQQVTLRCSSQSGHNTVSWYQQALGQGPQFIFQYYREEENGRGNFPPRFSGLQFPNYSSELNVNALELDDSALYLCAIRTGGGADTQYFGPGTRLTVL.

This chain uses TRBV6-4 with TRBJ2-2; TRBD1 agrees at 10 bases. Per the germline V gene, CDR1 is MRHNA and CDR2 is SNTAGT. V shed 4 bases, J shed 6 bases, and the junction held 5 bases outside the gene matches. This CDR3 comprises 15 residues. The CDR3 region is CASSAGQGEAGELFF. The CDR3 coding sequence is TGTGCCAGCAGTGCCGGACAGGGGGAGGCCGGGGAGCTGTTTTTT.

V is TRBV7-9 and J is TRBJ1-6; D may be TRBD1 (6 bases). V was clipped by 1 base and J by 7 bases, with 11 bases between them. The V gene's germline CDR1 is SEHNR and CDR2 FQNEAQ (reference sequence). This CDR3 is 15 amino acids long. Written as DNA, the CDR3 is TGTGCCAGCAGCTTAGTAGGGGGGGAAAATTCACCCCTCCACTTT. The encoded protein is CASSLVGGENSPLHF.

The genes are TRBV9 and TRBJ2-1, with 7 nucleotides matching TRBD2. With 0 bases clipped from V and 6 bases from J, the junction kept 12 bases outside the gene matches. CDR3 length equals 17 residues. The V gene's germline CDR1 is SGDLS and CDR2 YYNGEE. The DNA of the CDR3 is TGTGCCAGCAGCGTAGCTCCCCGGACTAGTTCAACCAATGAGCAGTTCTTC. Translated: CASSVAPRTSSTNEQFF.

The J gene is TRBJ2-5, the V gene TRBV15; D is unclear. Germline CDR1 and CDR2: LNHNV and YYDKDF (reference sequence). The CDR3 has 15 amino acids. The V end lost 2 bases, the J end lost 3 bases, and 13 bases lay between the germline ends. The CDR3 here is CATSRIHGGEETQYF. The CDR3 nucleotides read TGTGCCACCAGCAGAATCCACGGCGGAGAAGAGACCCAGTACTTC. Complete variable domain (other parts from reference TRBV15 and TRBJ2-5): DAMVIQNPRYQVTQFGKPVTLSCSQTLNHNVMYWYQQKSSQAPKLLFHYYDKDFNNEADTPDNFQSRRPNTSFCFLDIRSPGLGDTAMYLCATSRIHGGEETQYFGPGTRLLVL.

The CDR3 sequence is CASSLGGGEKLFF. CDR3 coding DNA: TGTGCCAGCAGTCTAGGGGGTGGTGAAAAACTGTTTTTT. The rearrangement joins TRBV6-1 to TRBJ1-4, with a weak D call TRBD1 (6 bases). Germline V gene sequence: CDR1 MNHNS, CDR2 SASEGT. This CDR3 region has 13 residues. Trimming took 5 bases from V and 7 from J, leaving 11 bases between them.

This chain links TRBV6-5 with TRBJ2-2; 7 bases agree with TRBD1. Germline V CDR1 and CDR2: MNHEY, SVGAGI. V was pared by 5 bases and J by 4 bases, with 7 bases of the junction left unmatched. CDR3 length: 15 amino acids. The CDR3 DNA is TGTGCCAGCAGTCAATCAGGGGGTGCCACCGGGGAGCTGTTTTTT. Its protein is CASSQSGGATGELFF.

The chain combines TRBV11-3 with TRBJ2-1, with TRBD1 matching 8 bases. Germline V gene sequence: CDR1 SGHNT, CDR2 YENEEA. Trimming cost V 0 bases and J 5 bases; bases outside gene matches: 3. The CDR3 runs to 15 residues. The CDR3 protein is CASSLEQGADNEQFF. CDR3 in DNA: TGTGCCAGCAGCTTAGAGCAGGGGGCGGACAATGAGCAGTTCTTC.

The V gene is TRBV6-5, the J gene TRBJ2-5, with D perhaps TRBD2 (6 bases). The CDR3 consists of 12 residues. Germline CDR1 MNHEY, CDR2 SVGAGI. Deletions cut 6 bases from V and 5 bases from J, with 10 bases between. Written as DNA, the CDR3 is TGTGCCAGCAGAGGCGGGGACGAGACCCAGTACTTC. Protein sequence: CASRGGDETQYF.

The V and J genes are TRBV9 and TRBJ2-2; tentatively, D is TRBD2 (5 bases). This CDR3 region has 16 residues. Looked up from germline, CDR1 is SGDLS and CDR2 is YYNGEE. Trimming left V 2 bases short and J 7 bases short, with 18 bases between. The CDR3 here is CASSVDPPSGIGELFF. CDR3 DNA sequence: TGTGCCAGCAGCGTCGACCCCCCCAGCGGTATCGGGGAGCTGTTTTTT.

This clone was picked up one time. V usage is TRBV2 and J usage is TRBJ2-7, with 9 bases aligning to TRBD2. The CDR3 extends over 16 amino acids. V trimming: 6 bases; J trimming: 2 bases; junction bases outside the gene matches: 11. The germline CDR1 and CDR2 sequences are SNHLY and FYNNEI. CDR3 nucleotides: TGTGCCAGCAGAGAATTCTCTGGACTAGCGACCTACGAGCAGTACTTC. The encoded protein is CASREFSGLATYEQYF.

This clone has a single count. The CDR3 DNA follows: TGTGCCAGCAGGGGGGGGACAGGGCGTTTTGGGGCCAACGTCCTGACTTTC. Its translation is CASRGGTGRFGANVLTF. This chain uses TRBV25-1 with TRBJ2-6; 9 bases agree with TRBD1. From germline, CDR1 is MGHDK and CDR2 SYGVNS. The CDR3 sequence is 17 residues long. Losses at the gene ends were 6 bases for V and 3 bases for J; bases not matched to a gene: 9.

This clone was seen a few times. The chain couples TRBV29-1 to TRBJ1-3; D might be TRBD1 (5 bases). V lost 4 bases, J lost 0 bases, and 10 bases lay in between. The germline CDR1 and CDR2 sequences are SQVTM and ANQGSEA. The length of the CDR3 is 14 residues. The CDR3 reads CSVVDSSSGNTIYF. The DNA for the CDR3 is TGCAGCGTTGTTGACAGCTCCTCTGGAAACACCATATATTTT.

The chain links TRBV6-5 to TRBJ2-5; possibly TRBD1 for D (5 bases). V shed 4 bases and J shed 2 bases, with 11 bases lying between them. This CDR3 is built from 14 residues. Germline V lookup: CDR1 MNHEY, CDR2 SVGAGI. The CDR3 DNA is TGTGCCAGCAGTTGGCAGGGTGAGCAAGAGACCCAGTACTTC. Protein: CASSWQGEQETQYF.

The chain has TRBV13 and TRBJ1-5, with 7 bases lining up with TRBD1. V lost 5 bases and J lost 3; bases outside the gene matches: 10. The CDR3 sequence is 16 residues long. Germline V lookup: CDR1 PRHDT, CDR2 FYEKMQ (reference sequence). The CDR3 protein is CASSKKQGPANQPQHF. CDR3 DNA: TGTGCCAGCAGCAAAAAACAGGGGCCCGCCAATCAGCCCCAGCATTTT.

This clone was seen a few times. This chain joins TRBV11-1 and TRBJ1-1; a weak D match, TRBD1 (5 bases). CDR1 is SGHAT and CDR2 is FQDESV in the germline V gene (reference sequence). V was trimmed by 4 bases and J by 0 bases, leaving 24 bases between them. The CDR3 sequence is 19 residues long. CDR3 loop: CASSSPWSAGQGMNTEAFF. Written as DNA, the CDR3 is TGTGCCAGCAGCTCCCCCTGGTCGGCAGGGCAAGGAATGAACACTGAAGCTTTCTTT.

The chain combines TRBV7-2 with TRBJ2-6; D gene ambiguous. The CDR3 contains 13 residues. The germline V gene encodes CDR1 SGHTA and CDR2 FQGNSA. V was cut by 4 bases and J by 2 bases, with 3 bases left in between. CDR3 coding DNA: TGTGCCAGCAGCTCTGCTGGGGCCAACGTCCTGACTTTC. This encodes CASSSAGANVLTF.

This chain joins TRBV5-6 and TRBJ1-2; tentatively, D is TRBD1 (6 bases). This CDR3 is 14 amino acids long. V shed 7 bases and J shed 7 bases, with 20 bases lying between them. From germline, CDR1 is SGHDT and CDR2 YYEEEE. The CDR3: CASAWGGLRSGYTF. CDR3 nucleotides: TGTGCCAGCGCTTGGGGGGGGCTGAGGAGTGGCTACACCTTC.

As DNA, the CDR3 is TGTGCCAGTAGTATCGGGGAGGGGGGGGACTATGGCTACACCTTC. Translating gives CASSIGEGGDYGYTF. The chain uses TRBV19 and TRBJ1-2, with D maybe TRBD1 (6 bases). CDR3 length: 15 amino acids. V was cut by 3 bases and J by 3 bases, with 14 bases left in between. Germline V lookup: CDR1 LNHDA, CDR2 SQIVND (reference sequence). Full variable domain (outside the CDR3, taken from reference TRBV19 and TRBJ1-2): DGGITQSPKYLFRKEGQNVTLSCEQNLNHDAMYWYRQDPGQGLRLIYYSQIVNDFQKGDIAEGYSVSREKKESFPLTVTSAQKNPTAFYLCASSIGEGGDYGYTFGSGTRLTVV.

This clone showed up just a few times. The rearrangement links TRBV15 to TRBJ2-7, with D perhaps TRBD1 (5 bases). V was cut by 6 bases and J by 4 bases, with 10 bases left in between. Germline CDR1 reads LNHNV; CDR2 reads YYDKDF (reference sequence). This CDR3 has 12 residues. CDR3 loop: CATSVKGYEQYF. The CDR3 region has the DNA TGTGCCACCAGTGTCAAGGGGTACGAGCAGTACTTC.

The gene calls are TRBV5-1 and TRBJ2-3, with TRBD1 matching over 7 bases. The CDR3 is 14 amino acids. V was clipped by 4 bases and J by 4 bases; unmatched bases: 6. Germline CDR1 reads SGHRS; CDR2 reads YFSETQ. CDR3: CASSARQGPDTQYF. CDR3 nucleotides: TGCGCCAGCAGCGCGCGACAGGGTCCAGATACGCAGTATTTT.

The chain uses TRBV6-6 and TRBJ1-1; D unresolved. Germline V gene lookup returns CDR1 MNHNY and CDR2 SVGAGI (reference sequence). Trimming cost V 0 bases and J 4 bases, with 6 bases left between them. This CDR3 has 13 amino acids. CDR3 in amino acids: CASSYSTGTEAFF. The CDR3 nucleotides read TGTGCCAGCAGTTACTCGACGGGCACTGAAGCTTTCTTT.

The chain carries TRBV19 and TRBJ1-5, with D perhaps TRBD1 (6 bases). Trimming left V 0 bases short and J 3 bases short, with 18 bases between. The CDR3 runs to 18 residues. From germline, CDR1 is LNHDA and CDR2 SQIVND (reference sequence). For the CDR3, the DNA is TGTGCCAGTAGTATAGAGGGTCAGGGCAGGGGCTTCAATCAGCCCCAGCATTTT. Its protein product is CASSIEGQGRGFNQPQHF.

This CDR3 reads CASSMGTGQNSEAFF. For the CDR3, the DNA is TGCGCCAGCAGCATGGGAACCGGACAGAATAGCGAAGCTTTCTTT. The rearrangement joins TRBV4-1 to TRBJ1-1; possibly TRBD1 for D (6 bases). Germline-derived CDR1 and CDR2 are MGHRA and YSYEKL. Trimming removed 5 bases at V and 8 bases at J, with 21 bases between. The CDR3 is made up of 15 amino acids.

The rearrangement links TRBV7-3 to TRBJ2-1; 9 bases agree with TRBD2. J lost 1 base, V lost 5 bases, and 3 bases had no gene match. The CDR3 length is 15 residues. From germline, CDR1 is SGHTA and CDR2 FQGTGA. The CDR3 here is CASSTTSGSYNEQFF. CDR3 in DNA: TGTGCCAGCAGCACCACTAGCGGGTCCTACAATGAGCAGTTCTTC.

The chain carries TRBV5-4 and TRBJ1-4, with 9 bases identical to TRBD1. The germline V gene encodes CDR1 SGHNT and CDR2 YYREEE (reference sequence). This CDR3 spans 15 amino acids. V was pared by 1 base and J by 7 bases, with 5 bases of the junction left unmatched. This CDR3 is CASSLYGTGIEKLFF. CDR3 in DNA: TGTGCCAGCAGCTTGTATGGGACAGGGATTGAAAAACTGTTTTTT.

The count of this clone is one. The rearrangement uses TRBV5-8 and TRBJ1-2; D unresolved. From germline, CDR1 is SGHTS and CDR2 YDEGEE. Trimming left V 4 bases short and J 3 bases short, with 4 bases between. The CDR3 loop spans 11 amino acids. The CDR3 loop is CASSVYYGYTF. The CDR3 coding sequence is TGTGCCAGCAGCGTCTACTATGGCTACACCTTC.

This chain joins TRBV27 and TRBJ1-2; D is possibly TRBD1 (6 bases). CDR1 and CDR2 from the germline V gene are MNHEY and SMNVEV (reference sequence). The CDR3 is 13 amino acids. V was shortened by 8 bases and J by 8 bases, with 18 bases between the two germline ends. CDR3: CASFNTGLRGYTF. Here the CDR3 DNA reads TGTGCCAGCTTTAATACAGGGTTGAGAGGCTACACCTTC.